The 12 T cell receptor beta chains below were found in one sample sequenced in a study of CD8 T cells in Susac syndrome. Random hexamers were used to reverse transcribe an amount of about 0.45 to 1 ug RNA. TCRdb redid the calling of the immunoSEQ multiplex PCR reads with MiXCR, one entry per CDR3 protein. In the table there are approximately 70,000 distinct CDR3 sequences, about 94% of which are singletons. The sample taken for sequencing was CD8+ T cells from PBMCs. These receptors originate from a human donor with multiple sclerosis.

V usage is TRBV5-4 and J usage is TRBJ2-7, with 8 bases lining up with TRBD1. The CDR3 is made up of 16 amino acids. CDR1 is SGHNT and CDR2 is YYREEE in the germline V gene (reference sequence). V shed 4 bases, J shed 3 bases, and the junction held 12 bases outside the gene matches. CDR3 nucleotide sequence: TGTGCCAGCAGCCTTGATGCTGGACAGGGTCTCTACGAGCAGTACTTC. It encodes CASSLDAGQGLYEQYF.

The chain carries TRBV23-1 and TRBJ1-4; D is undetermined. TRBV23-1 is placed among ORFs of uncertain function. V was cut by 2 bases and J by 6 bases, with 13 bases left in between. CDR3 length: 15 residues. CDR3 region: CASSQVGWGDEKLFF. As DNA, the CDR3 is TGCGCCAGCAGTCAAGTGGGGTGGGGAGATGAAAAACTGTTTTTT.

The genes are TRBV5-4 and TRBJ2-5; D is unclear. CDR3 length: 15 residues. The V end lost 2 bases, the J end lost 2 bases, and 13 bases lay between the germline ends. Per the germline V gene, CDR1 is SGHNT and CDR2 is YYREEE (reference sequence). This chain's CDR3 is CASSFVPSSQETQYF. Written as DNA, the CDR3 is TGTGCCAGCAGCTTTGTCCCCAGCAGTCAAGAGACCCAGTACTTC.

V gene TRBV4-3 combines with J gene TRBJ1-6, with TRBD1 as a possible D gene (6 bases). The germline gives CDR1 LGHNA, CDR2 YSLEER. This CDR3 is 16 amino acids long. Trimming stripped 0 bases from V and 8 bases from J, with 14 bases between. The CDR3 sequence: CASSQDWGASYSPLHF. Written as DNA, the CDR3 is TGCGCCAGCAGCCAAGATTGGGGGGCGAGTTATTCACCCCTCCACTTT.

J is TRBJ1-2 and V is TRBV24-1; TRBD1 might be the D (5 bases). The CDR3 spans 15 residues. The germline gives CDR1 KGHDR, CDR2 SFDVKD. Trimming stripped 2 bases from V and 2 bases from J, with 11 bases between. In DNA form, the CDR3 reads TGTGCCACCAGTGATTCAGAAGCAGGGAACTATGGCTACACCTTC. Amino acids: CATSDSEAGNYGYTF.

The chain carries TRBV27 and TRBJ2-5; 7 bases align to TRBD2. The germline V gene has CDR1 MNHEY and CDR2 SMNVEV (reference sequence). The V segment lost 3 bases and the J segment 5 bases; nucleotides outside the gene matches: 3. This CDR3 spans 13 amino acids. CDR3: CASSFTGGETQYF. For the CDR3, the DNA is TGTGCCAGCAGTTTCACGGGAGGCGAGACCCAGTACTTC.

This clonotype appeared a single time. This chain joins TRBV7-3 and TRBJ2-1; the D gene could be TRBD1 or TRBD2 (7 bases each). The CDR3 is 14 residues long. V shed 5 bases and J shed 7 bases, with 15 bases lying between them. Germline loops: CDR1 SGHTA, CDR2 FQGTGA. The CDR3 spells CASSLPGGENEQFF. The CDR3 nucleotides are TGTGCCAGCAGCCTGCCAGGGGGGGAGAATGAGCAGTTCTTC.

The V gene is TRBV12-3 or TRBV12-4, the J gene TRBJ2-5, with no clear D. The V end was cut by 6 bases, the J end by 2 bases, with 13 bases between. The CDR3 consists of 14 residues. CDR3 sequence reads: CASRKLGLQETQYF. The DNA of the CDR3 is TGTGCCAGCAGAAAGCTAGGCCTACAAGAGACCCAGTACTTC.

The chain is built from TRBV12-3 or TRBV12-4 and TRBJ1-2, with D tentatively TRBD1 (5 bases). The V and J ends lost 6 bases and 4 bases respectively, with 15 bases between them. The CDR3 consists of 14 residues. CDR3 sequence (DNA): TGTGCCAGCAGCCCCCCGGAGGGGCGCTATGGCTACACCTTC. Its protein product is CASSPPEGRYGYTF.

The V gene is TRBV19, the J gene TRBJ2-7, with TRBD2 matching over 7 bases. The CDR3 is 15 residues long. The V gene's germline CDR1 is LNHDA and CDR2 SQIVND (reference sequence). With 2 bases clipped from V and 3 bases from J, the junction kept 7 bases outside the gene matches. This chain's CDR3 is CASSINFGRSYEQYF. The CDR3 nucleotides read TGTGCCAGTAGTATAAATTTCGGGAGGAGCTACGAGCAGTACTTC.

V is TRBV9 and J is TRBJ1-5; no reliable D call. Germline CDR1 SGDLS, CDR2 YYNGEE. Trimming stripped 3 bases from V and 4 bases from J, with 8 bases between. CDR3 length: 13 amino acids. CDR3 sequence (DNA): TGTGCCAGCAGCGAGGAGGTTAATCAGCCCCAGCATTTT. It translates to CASSEEVNQPQHF.

This clonotype was picked up a small number of times. CDR3 loop: CASSPQPGGPYEQYF. Written as DNA, the CDR3 is TGTGCCAGCAGCCCTCAACCAGGGGGCCCCTACGAGCAGTACTTC. V is TRBV27 and J is TRBJ2-7; 8 nucleotides align to TRBD1. After removal of 6 bases from V and 2 bases from J, the junction contained 9 bases not matched to a gene. CDR3 size: 15 residues. CDR1 is MNHEY and CDR2 is SMNVEV in the germline V gene (reference sequence).